Listed here is a single TCR beta chain. This entry is derived from a study of T cell repertoires in cytomegalovirus infection. Germline CDR1 is ENHRY and CDR2 is SYGVKD. V shed 11 bases, J shed 6 bases, and the junction held 9 bases outside the gene matches. The CDR3 covers 13 residues. In TCRdb, the reads were re-called with MiXCR into one record per CDR3 protein. The table shows hundreds of thousands of distinct CDR3 sequences, with less than 25% occurring only once. The chain combines TRBV10-3 with TRBJ2-7; TRBD1 matches at 11 bases. This TCR was sampled from a human donor in good health (CMV status not recorded). Some clones in this sample may be carry-over from other donors' samples. The sample taken for sequencing was CD8+ T cells from PBMCs. CDR3 amino acids: CAVRSGTGGEQYF. DNA of the CDR3: TGTGCCGTGAGGTCCGGGACAGGGGGCGAGCAGTACTTC.